Presented here are 5 T cell receptor beta chains from one specimen sequenced in a study of cytomegalovirus exposure and HLA in healthy donors. Primers included in the PCR were 60 Vbeta and 13 Jbeta primers. TCRdb keeps only in-frame clones here, not all; method: immunoSEQ multiplex PCR. There are some 200,000 clones in the sample; over 60% occur only once, and around a sixth lies in the top ten. Sequencing used PBMCs. Every receptor here comes from a man aged 35-49 years in good health and CMV-seronegative.

DNA for the CDR3: TGTGCCTGGGCGGACAGGTGGAACACTGAAGCTTTCTTT. Translation gives CAWADRWNTEAFF. This chain links TRBV30 with TRBJ1-1; 7 bases are shared with TRBD1. Germline CDR1 is GTSNPN and CDR2 is SVGIG (reference sequence). This CDR3 is 13 amino acids long. V trimming: 5 bases; J trimming: 1 base; junction bases outside the gene matches: 4.

The J gene is TRBJ2-1, the V gene TRBV9; possibly TRBD2 for D (6 bases). The germline gives CDR1 SGDLS, CDR2 YYNGEE. The CDR3 length is 15 residues. Trimming left V 2 bases short and J 7 bases short, with 16 bases between. The CDR3 loop reads CASSVGGLPWNEQFF. The CDR3 nucleotides are TGTGCCAGCAGCGTGGGGGGACTTCCTTGGAATGAGCAGTTCTTC.

V is TRBV7-2 and J is TRBJ2-3; TRBD1 is a possible D gene (6 bases). Germline V gene sequence: CDR1 SGHTA, CDR2 FQGNSA. V lost 6 bases to trimming and J lost 0 bases, with 13 bases between them. CDR3 length: 15 amino acids. CDR3 nucleotide sequence: TGTGCCAGCAGAATAGGGGGATCTAGCACAGATACGCAGTATTTT. This encodes CASRIGGSSTDTQYF.

The CDR3 is CASSRSGTGDNYGYTF. CDR3 sequence (DNA): TGTGCCAGCAGCCGATCCGGGACAGGGGATAACTATGGCTACACCTTC. The chain is built from TRBV7-9 and TRBJ1-2; the match to TRBD1 covers 10 bases. The CDR3 runs to 16 residues. The germline V gene encodes CDR1 SEHNR and CDR2 FQNEAQ (reference sequence). Trimming took 5 bases from V and 1 from J; bases not matched to a gene: 7.

The rearrangement joins TRBV6-5 to TRBJ1-6; TRBD1 is a possible D gene (5 bases). Trimming pared 6 bases from V and 10 bases from J, leaving 16 bases between. Germline CDR1 MNHEY, CDR2 SVGAGI. The CDR3 extends over 14 amino acids. The CDR3 DNA is TGTGCCAGCAGCCTTTACACAGGACGGTCACCCCTCCACTTT. Translated: CASSLYTGRSPLHF.